Detailed here is one T cell receptor beta chain. This sample is part of a study of blood T cell repertoires in COVID-19. Study-wide context: Samples came from the United States, Italy and Spain, spanning acute and convalescent COVID-19. T cells, B-cell-depleted T cells, or PBMCs provided the cDNA or gDNA that served as material.

As handled by the study authors: Reference gene primer amplification gave estimated nucleated cell counts. Clones were read by immunoSEQ multiplex PCR, and TCRdb kept only the in-frame ones, dropping some. V, J and clone size were drawn from that table, and D and trimming were deduced from the DNA. The data contain about 90,000 clones, around 80% of them singletons. The sequence came from a man between 70 and 80 years old with acute or convalescent COVID-19. Material: peripheral blood.

The CDR3, as DNA: TGTGCCAGCAGTGCCGGACAGGCCGCTAACTATGGCTACACCTTC. It yields the protein CASSAGQAANYGYTF. V usage is TRBV7-9 and J usage is TRBJ1-2, with 7 bases lining up with TRBD1. The CDR3 extends over 15 amino acids. Per the germline V gene, CDR1 is SEHNR and CDR2 is FQNEAQ (reference sequence). J lost 0 bases, V lost 6 bases, and 7 bases had no gene match.